Listed below are T cell receptor beta chains from one sample, sequenced in a study of cytomegalovirus exposure and HLA in healthy donors. Measured with immunoSEQ multiplex PCR; TCRdb has only the in-frame clones, and not every one. The sample comprises about 160,000 clones, roughly three quarters of which are singletons, and roughly 7.1% rests with the top ten. Sequenced: PBMCs. Receptors originate from a middle-aged man in good health and CMV-seropositive. Both conserved end residues are part of each CDR3. A D gene is named only where the DNA matches it firmly. Clone size is given for some rows only: seen once, a few or many times, or a class if the clone is expanded.

V	J	D	size	DNA	CDR3
TRBV6-5	TRBJ1-1	.	.	TGTGCCAGCAGTTACTCGGGCCTGAACACTGAAGCTTTCTTT	CASSYSGLNTEAFF
TRBV7-2	TRBJ2-2	.	few	TGTGCCAGCAGCTTACGAGCCCTCAGGGGCTTAAACACCGGGGAGCTGTTTTTT	CASSLRALRGLNTGELFF
TRBV6-1	TRBJ2-3	TRBD2	few	TGTGCCAGCAGTCCACTAGCGGGGAGGACAGATACGCAGTATTTT	CASSPLAGRTDTQYF
TRBV7-7	TRBJ2-5	TRBD1	.	TGTGCTAGCAGCTTAGCAACAGGGGTGCGGGAGACCCAGTACTTC	CASSLATGVRETQYF
TRBV9	TRBJ2-1	TRBD2	.	TGTGCCCGCTTAGGGACTAGCGGGGATCGGTACAATGAGCAGTTCTTC	CARLGTSGDRYNEQFF
TRBV7-2	TRBJ1-4	.	.	TGTGCCAGCAGCTCAACAGGTTTCGGGGGTGAAAAACTGTTTTTT	CASSSTGFGGEKLFF
TRBV4-1	TRBJ2-5	.	.	TGCGCCAGCAGCCACCTTACGAGAGGGCAGACCCAGTACTTC	CASSHLTRGQTQYF
TRBV5-4	TRBJ1-3	.	few	TGTGCCAGCAGCTCCTGGACGCAGACTAGTGGAAACACCATATATTTT	CASSSWTQTSGNTIYF
TRBV5-4	TRBJ2-7	TRBD1	.	TGTGCCAGCAGCTTGAGGGGACAGGGGGTTTACGAGCAGTACTTC	CASSLRGQGVYEQYF
TRBV7-7	TRBJ2-1	.	.	TGTGCTAGCAGCCTTACAGGGAACAATGAGCAGTTCTTC	CASSLTGNNEQFF
TRBV18	TRBJ2-1	.	.	TGTGCCAGCTCAGGACGGACAGTCAGCTCCTACAATGAGCAGTTCTTC	CASSGRTVSSYNEQFF
TRBV14	TRBJ2-7	.	few	TGTGCCAGCAGCCAATCCACTCTGGGCCACGAGCAGTACTTC	CASSQSTLGHEQYF
TRBV7-2	TRBJ1-4	TRBD1	once	TGTGCCAGCAGCTTCCCCCCAGGGGGCATGGCTGAAAAACTGTTTTTT	CASSFPPGGMAEKLFF
TRBV11-2	TRBJ2-3	.	few	TGTGCCAGCAGCTTAGTCACAGGCTCCGCAGATACGCAGTATTTT	CASSLVTGSADTQYF
TRBV10-2	TRBJ1-6	TRBD1	.	TGCGCCAACATTGGACAGGAGTATTCACCCCTCCACTTT	CANIGQEYSPLHF
TRBV6-6	TRBJ2-5	.	.	TGTGCCAGCAGTTACTCGACAGCCCAAGAGACCCAGTACTTC	CASSYSTAQETQYF
TRBV4-2	TRBJ2-3	TRBD2	.	TGTGCCAGCAGCCAAGTACTAGCGGGGGAAACTAGCACAGATACGCAGTATTTT	CASSQVLAGETSTDTQYF
TRBV28	TRBJ1-2	.	.	TGTGCCAGCAGTGTGAACATTAACTATGGCTACACCTTC	CASSVNINYGYTF
TRBV5-4	TRBJ2-5	TRBD1	.	TGTGCCAGCAGCCCCGGGACAGCCCAAGAGACCCAGTACTTC	CASSPGTAQETQYF
TRBV5-1	TRBJ2-1	TRBD1	.	TGCGCCAGCAGGCGAACAGGGGAGTCCGACAATGAGCAGTTCTTC	CASRRTGESDNEQFF
TRBV7-9	TRBJ2-1	.	few	TGTGCCAGCAGCTTAGACCAGGAACCCTACAATGAGCAGTTCTTC	CASSLDQEPYNEQFF
TRBV4-2	TRBJ1-4	TRBD1	.	TGTGCCAGCAGCCCGACAGGGGGCCCAACTAATGAAAAACTGTTTTTT	CASSPTGGPTNEKLFF
TRBV19	TRBJ1-5	.	.	TGTGCCAGTAGTGTAGCCAGGGTCTCCAATCAGCCCCAGCATTTT	CASSVARVSNQPQHF
TRBV5-1	TRBJ1-1	TRBD1	.	TGCGCCAGCAGCTGGGGACAGGGAGGCACTGAAGCTTTCTTT	CASSWGQGGTEAFF
TRBV7-8	TRBJ1-1	.	few	TGTGCCAGCAGCCCGGACTATACAAACACTGAAGCTTTCTTT	CASSPDYTNTEAFF
TRBV9	TRBJ2-4	.	.	TGTGCCAGCAGCGGCAGGGGAAAGGAAGGGGCCAAAAACATTCAGTACTTC	CASSGRGKEGAKNIQYF
TRBV14	TRBJ2-7	TRBD2	.	TGTGCCATGGGGGGGAGTGTTCGTAGCGGGGGCAAGAGCTACGAGCAGTACTTC	CAMGGSVRSGGKSYEQYF
TRBV6-1	TRBJ2-5	TRBD1	.	TGTGCCAGCAGTGAACTACAGGGGGCCGGTGAGACCCAGTACTTC	CASSELQGAGETQYF
TRBV9	TRBJ1-3	.	few	TGTGCCAGTTCAATAGCGGCGGGAGGTGGAAACACCATATATTTT	CASSIAAGGGNTIYF
TRBV11-2	TRBJ2-2	TRBD2	.	TGTGCCAGCAGCCGCCGACTAGCGTTCGAGCTGTTTTTT	CASSRRLAFELFF
TRBV4-2	TRBJ1-6	TRBD1	.	TGTGCCGGCAGCCAAGACAGGGGGTATAATTCACCCCTCCACTTT	CAGSQDRGYNSPLHF
TRBV6-4	TRBJ2-3	TRBD1	.	TGTGCCAGCTCCGGGACAGGGGGGTCAGATACGCAGTATTTT	CASSGTGGSDTQYF
TRBV5-8	TRBJ2-1	TRBD2	.	TGTGCCAGCAGCTTGGCCCGGCTAGCGGGGGTCGATGAGCAGTTCTTC	CASSLARLAGVDEQFF
TRBV29-1	TRBJ1-1	TRBD1	.	TGCAGCGCGGACAGGGGGAACACTGAAGCTTTCTTT	CSADRGNTEAFF
TRBV5-1	TRBJ2-7	TRBD1	.	TGCGCCAGCAGTCCGACAGGGGGCACCCACGAGCAGTACTTC	CASSPTGGTHEQYF
TRBV19	TRBJ1-5	TRBD1	.	TGTGCCAGTAGTACCCGAATCAGGACAGGGTCCCAGCATTTT	CASSTRIRTGSQHF
TRBV7-9	TRBJ2-7	.	few	TGTGCCAGCAGCTTAGCGGGGTGGGGCAGGGCGAACTCCTACGAGCAGTACTTC	CASSLAGWGRANSYEQYF
TRBV18	TRBJ1-4	.	.	TGTGCCAGCTCACTGAAGCGGGACGGCTCATCTGAAAAACTGTTTTTT	CASSLKRDGSSEKLFF
TRBV19	TRBJ2-1	.	.	TGTGCCAGTAGTATGTGGGGGGATGAGCAGTTCTTC	CASSMWGDEQFF
TRBV27	TRBJ2-6	TRBD1	.	TGTGCCAGCAGTTCCGGGACAGGGGGCCTCTCTGGGGCCAACGTCCTGACTTTC	CASSSGTGGLSGANVLTF
TRBV6-1	TRBJ2-3	TRBD2	once	TGTGCCAGCGCCAATAGCGGGTGGAACCCCGATACGCAGTATTTT	CASANSGWNPDTQYF
TRBV29-1	TRBJ2-7	TRBD1	.	TGCAGCGTTGTTGGATTTCGGGACAGGAGCTACGAGCAGTACTTC	CSVVGFRDRSYEQYF
TRBV6-5	TRBJ1-2	.	.	TGTGCCACAGGGGCCCCGGGCTATGGCTACACCTTC	CATGAPGYGYTF
TRBV7-2	TRBJ2-7	.	.	TGTGCCAGCAGTCGGGCGGCCAGCGGTATCACCTACGAGCAGTACTTC	CASSRAASGITYEQYF